The source of this T cell receptor (beta chain) is a study of T cells in Graves' hyperthyroidism and ophthalmopathy. This clonotype was detected ten times or more. RNA transcripts served as the template for amplifying TCR beta CDR3 regions. With the HTBI primer set, the TCR CDR3 went through a first round of RT-PCR. TCRdb analysed the multiplex PCR reads with MiXCR anew, one entry per CDR3 protein. The table lists over 500,000 distinct CDR3 sequences, roughly 18% of them singletons. The germline CDR1 and CDR2 sequences are MNHEY and SVGAGI. The CDR3 is 15 amino acids. Trimming pared 2 bases from V and 4 bases from J, leaving 15 bases between. Individuals with ophthalmopathy presented a Clinical Activity Score of at least 3, a NOSPECS grade of at least 4 and a duration under 3 months. Exclusions: uncontrolled infection, other autoimmune disease, pregnancy, lactation.

The specimen sequenced was blood. The genes are TRBV6-5 and TRBJ2-7; D gene ambiguous. The sequence was collected from a woman between 18 and 29 years old with Graves' ophthalmopathy. The CDR3 DNA reads as TGTGCCAGCAGTTACGGAAGGATTGGTATATACGAGCAGTACTTC. It codes for CASSYGRIGIYEQYF.